This T cell receptor (beta chain) was documented in a study of OX40 agonist ivuxolimab in advanced cancers. On the study more broadly: Among those enrolled, mean age was around 55 years (range about 23 to 90) and about 79% were male. Study conclusions and caveats: It was also the case that some nonresponders had low normalized T-cell clonal expansion. Patients who responded partially at 0.1-3.0 mg/kg showed clonal expansion ranking among the lowest.

There are 15 residues in the CDR3. Between the trimmed V and J ends, which lost 1 base and 4 bases, there was a span of 13 bases. Germline V gene data show CDR1 as MDHEN and CDR2 as SYDVKM. Exclusion applied to patients with autoimmune disease history or systemic immunosuppression. TCRdb's table, derived via immunoSEQ multiplex PCR, lists solely in-frame clones and lacks some. There are 95,000 to 150,000 clones in the sample; about 94% occur only once, and 0.15% to 0.17% lies in the top ten. This clone was seen only a few times. Its target is not known. This chain links TRBV28 with TRBJ1-2; no clear D gene. Sequences were derived from CD4+ or CD8+ T cells sorted from blood, sampled in a trial of the OX40 agonist ivuxolimab. The TCR sequence derives from an adult with an advanced solid tumor such as melanoma, head and neck, liver or kidney cancer. Here the CDR3 reads CASSLSRSAGYGYTF. In nucleotides, the CDR3 is TGTGCCAGCAGTTTATCTCGGTCGGCTGGCTATGGCTACACCTTC.